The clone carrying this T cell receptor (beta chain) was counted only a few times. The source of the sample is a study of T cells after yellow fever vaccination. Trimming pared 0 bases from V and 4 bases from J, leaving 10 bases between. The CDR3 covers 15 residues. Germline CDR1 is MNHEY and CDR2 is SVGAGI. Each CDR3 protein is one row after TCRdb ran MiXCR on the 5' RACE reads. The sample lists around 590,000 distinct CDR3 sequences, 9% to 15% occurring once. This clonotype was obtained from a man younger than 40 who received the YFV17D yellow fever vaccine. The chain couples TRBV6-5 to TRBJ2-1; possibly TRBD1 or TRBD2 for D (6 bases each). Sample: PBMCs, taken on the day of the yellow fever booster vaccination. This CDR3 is CASSYSRGVYNEQFF. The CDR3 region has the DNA TGTGCCAGCAGTTACTCTAGGGGGGTATACAATGAGCAGTTCTTC.